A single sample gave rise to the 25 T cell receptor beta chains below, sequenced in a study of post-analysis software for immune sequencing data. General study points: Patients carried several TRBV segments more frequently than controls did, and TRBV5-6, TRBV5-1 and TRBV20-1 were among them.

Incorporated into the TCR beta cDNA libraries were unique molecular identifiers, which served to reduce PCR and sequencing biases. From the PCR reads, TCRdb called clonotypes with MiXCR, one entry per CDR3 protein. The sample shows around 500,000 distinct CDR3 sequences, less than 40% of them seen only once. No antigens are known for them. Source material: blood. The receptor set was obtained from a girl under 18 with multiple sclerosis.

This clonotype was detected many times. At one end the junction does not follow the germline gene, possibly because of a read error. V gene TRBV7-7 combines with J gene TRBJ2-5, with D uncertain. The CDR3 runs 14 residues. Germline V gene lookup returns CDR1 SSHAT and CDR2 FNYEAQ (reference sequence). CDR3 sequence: CASSPGRLQETQYF. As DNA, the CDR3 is TGTGCTAGCAGCCCAGGACGACTCCAAGAGACCCAGTACTTC.

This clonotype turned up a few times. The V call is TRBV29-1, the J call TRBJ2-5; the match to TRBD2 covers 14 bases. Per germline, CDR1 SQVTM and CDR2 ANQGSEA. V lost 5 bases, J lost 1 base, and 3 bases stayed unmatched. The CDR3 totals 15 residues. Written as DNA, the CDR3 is TGCAGCGTTCCGACTAGCGGGGGGGTCCAAGAGACCCAGTACTTC. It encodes CSVPTSGGVQETQYF.

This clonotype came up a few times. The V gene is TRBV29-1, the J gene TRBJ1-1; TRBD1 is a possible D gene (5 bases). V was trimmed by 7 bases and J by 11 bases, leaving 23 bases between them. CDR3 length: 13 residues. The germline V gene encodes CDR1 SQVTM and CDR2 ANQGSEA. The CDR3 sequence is CSAFTRDPREAFF. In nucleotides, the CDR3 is TGCAGCGCTTTTACCCGGGACCCCAGAGAGGCTTTCTTT.

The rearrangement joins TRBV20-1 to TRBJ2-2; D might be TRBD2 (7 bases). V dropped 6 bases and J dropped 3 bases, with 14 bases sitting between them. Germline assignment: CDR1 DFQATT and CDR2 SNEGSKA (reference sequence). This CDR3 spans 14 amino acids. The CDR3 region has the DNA TGCAGTGCCCCTGAAGGGGGGGACACCGGGGAGCTGTTTTTT. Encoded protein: CSAPEGGDTGELFF.

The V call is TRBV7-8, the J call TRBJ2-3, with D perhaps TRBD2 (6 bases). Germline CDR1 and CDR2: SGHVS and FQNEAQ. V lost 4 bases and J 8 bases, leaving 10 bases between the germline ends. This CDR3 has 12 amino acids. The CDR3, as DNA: TGTGCCAGCAGCTCGGAGGAGGGTACGCAGTATTTT. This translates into CASSSEEGTQYF.

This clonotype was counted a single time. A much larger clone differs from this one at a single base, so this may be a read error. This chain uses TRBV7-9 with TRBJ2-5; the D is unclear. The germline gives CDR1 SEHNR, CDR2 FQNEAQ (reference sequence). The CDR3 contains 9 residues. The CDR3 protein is CASEETPYF. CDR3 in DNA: TGTGCCAGCGAGGAGACCCCGTACTTC. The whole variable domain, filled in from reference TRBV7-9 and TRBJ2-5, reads DTGVSQNPRHKITKRGQNVTFRCDPISEHNRLYWYRQTLGQGPEFLTYFQNEAQLEKSRLLSDRFSAERPKGSFSTLEIQRTEQGDSAMYLCASEETPYFGPGTRLLVL.

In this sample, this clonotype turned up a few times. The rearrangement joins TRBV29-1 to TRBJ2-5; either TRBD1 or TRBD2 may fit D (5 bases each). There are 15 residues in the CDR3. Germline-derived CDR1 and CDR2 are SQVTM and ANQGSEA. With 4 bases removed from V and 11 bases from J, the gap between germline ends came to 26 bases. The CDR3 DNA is TGCAGCGTTGTAGGCTTTGGGTCAAGGGACGGAAAGCAGTACTTC. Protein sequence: CSVVGFGSRDGKQYF.

CDR3 loop: CASSQGRDLQETQYF. CDR3 coding DNA: TGTGCCAGCAGCCAAGGCCGGGACCTACAAGAGACCCAGTACTTC. The chain links TRBV14 to TRBJ2-5; D might be TRBD1 or TRBD2, each matching 5 bases. This CDR3 contains 15 residues. Trimming removed 1 base at V and 2 bases at J, with 11 bases between. Germline CDR1 and CDR2: SGHDN and FVKESK.

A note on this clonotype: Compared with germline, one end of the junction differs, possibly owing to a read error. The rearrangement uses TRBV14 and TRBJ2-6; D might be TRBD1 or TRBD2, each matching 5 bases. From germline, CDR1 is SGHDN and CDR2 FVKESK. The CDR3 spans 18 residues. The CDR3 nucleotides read TGTGCCAGGGACAAAAGGCGGACTCGCCGCTCTGGGACCAACGTCCTGACTTTC. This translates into CARDKRRTRRSGTNVLTF.

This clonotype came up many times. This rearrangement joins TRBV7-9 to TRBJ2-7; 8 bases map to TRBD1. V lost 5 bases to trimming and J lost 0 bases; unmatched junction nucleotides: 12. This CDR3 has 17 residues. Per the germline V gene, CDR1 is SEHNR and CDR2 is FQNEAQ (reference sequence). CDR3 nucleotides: TGTGCCAGCAGCCCCGAACCTCGACAGGGGAGCTCCTACGAGCAGTACTTC. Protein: CASSPEPRQGSSYEQYF.

Written as DNA, the CDR3 is TGTGCCACCACACCTAGCGGGGGGGAAGAGACCCAGTACTTC. Translation: CATTPSGGEETQYF. The rearrangement links TRBV7-9 to TRBJ2-5; 12 positions agree with TRBD2. The germline V gene encodes CDR1 SEHNR and CDR2 FQNEAQ (reference sequence). The CDR3 is 14 residues long. With 10 bases clipped from V and 3 bases from J, the junction kept 6 bases outside the gene matches.

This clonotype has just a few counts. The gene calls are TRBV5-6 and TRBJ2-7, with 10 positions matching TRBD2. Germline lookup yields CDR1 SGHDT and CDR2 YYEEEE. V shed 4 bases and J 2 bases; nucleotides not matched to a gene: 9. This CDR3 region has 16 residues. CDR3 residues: CASSALSSGGAYEQYF. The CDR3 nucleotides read TGTGCCAGCAGCGCCCTCTCCAGCGGGGGGGCCTACGAGCAGTACTTC.

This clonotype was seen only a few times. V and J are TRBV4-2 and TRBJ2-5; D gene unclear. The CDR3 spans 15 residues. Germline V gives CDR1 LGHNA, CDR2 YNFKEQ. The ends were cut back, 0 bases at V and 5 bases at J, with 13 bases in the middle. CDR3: CASSQEADTSETQYF. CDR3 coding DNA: TGTGCCAGCAGCCAAGAGGCTGACACGTCCGAGACCCAGTACTTC.

DNA of the CDR3: TGTGCTAGTGGTTTGGGTTTTCGACCGTTGATCGATGAGCAGTTCTTC. It specifies CASGLGFRPLIDEQFF. This chain links TRBV12-5 with TRBJ2-1; D is unresolved. This CDR3 comprises 16 residues. Germline values: CDR1 LGHNT, CDR2 FRNRAP. Trimming took 1 base from V and 8 from J, leaving 18 bases between them.

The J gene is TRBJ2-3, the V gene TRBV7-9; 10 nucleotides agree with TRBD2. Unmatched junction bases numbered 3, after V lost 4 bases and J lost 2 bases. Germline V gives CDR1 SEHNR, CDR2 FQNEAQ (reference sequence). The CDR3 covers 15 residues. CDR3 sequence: CASSSGTSDTDTQYF. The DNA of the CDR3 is TGTGCCAGCAGCTCCGGGACTAGCGACACAGATACGCAGTATTTT.

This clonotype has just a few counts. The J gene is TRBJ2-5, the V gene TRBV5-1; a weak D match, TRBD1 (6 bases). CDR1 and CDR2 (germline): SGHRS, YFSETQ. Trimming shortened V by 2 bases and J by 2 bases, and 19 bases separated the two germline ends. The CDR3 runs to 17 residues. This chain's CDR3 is CASSFSFLGAGQETQYF. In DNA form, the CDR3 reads TGCGCCAGCAGCTTTTCTTTTTTGGGGGCGGGTCAAGAGACCCAGTACTTC.

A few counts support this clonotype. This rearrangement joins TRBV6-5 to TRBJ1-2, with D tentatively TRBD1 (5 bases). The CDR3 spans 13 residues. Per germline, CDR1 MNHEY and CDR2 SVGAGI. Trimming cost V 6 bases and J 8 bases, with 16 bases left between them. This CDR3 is CASRRSAGSGYTF. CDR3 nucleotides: TGTGCCAGCAGGAGATCCGCAGGGAGCGGCTACACCTTC.

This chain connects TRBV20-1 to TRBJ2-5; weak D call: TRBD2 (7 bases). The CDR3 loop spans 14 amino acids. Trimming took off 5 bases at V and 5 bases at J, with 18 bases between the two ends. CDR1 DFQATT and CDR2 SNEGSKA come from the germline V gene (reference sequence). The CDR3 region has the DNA TGCAGTGCTGGGGGGGCCAGGGGCTTGGAGACCCAGTACTTC. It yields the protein CSAGGARGLETQYF.

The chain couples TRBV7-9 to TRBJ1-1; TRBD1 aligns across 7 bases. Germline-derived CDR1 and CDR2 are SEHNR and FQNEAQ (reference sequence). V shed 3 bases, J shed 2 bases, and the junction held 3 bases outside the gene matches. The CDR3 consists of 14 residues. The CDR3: CASSLRQGNTEAFF. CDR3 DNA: TGTGCCAGCAGCTTGAGACAGGGTAACACTGAAGCTTTCTTT.

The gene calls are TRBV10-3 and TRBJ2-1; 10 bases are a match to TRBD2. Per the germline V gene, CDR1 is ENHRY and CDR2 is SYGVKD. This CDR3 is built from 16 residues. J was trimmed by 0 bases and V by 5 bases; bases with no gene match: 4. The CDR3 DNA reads TGTGCCATCAGTAGCGGGGGGGAAAGCTCCTACAATGAGCAGTTCTTC. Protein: CAISSGGESSYNEQFF.

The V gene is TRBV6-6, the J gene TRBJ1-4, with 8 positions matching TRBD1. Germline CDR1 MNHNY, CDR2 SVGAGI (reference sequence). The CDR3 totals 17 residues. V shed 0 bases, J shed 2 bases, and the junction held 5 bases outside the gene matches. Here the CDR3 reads CASSYSLRTGTNEKLFF. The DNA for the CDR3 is TGTGCCAGCAGTTACTCCCTGAGGACAGGGACTAATGAAAAACTGTTTTTT.

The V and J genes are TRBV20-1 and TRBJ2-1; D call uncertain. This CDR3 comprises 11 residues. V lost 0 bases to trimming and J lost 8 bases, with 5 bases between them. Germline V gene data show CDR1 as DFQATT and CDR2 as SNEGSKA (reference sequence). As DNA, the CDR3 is TGCAGTGCTAGAGATCCATATGAGCAGTTCTTC. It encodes CSARDPYEQFF.

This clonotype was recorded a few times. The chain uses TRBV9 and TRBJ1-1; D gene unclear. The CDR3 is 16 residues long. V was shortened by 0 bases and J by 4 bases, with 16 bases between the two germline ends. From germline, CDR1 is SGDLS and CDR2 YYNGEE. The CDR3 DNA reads TGTGCCAGCAGCGTAGCCCCGGGAGGGAGTACCACTGAAGCTTTCTTT. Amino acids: CASSVAPGGSTTEAFF. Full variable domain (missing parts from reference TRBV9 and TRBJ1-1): DSGVTQTPKHLITATGQRVTLRCSPRSGDLSVYWYQQSLDQGLQFLIQYYNGEERAKGNILERFSAQQFPDLHSELNLSSLELGDSALYFCASSVAPGGSTTEAFFGQGTRLTVV.

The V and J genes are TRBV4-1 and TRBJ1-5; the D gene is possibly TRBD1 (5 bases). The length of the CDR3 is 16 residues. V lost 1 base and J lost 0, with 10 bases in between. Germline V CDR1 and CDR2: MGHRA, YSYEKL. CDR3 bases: TGCGCCAGCAGCCAAGCGCCAGGGAATAGCAATCAGCCCCAGCATTTT. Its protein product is CASSQAPGNSNQPQHF.

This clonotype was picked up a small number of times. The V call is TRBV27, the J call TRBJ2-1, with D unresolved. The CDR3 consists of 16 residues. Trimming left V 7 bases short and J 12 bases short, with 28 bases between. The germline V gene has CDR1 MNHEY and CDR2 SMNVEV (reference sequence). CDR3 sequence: CASTSFDSGPLSGQFF. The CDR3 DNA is TGTGCCAGCACCTCCTTTGACTCCGGGCCCCTTAGTGGGCAGTTCTTC.